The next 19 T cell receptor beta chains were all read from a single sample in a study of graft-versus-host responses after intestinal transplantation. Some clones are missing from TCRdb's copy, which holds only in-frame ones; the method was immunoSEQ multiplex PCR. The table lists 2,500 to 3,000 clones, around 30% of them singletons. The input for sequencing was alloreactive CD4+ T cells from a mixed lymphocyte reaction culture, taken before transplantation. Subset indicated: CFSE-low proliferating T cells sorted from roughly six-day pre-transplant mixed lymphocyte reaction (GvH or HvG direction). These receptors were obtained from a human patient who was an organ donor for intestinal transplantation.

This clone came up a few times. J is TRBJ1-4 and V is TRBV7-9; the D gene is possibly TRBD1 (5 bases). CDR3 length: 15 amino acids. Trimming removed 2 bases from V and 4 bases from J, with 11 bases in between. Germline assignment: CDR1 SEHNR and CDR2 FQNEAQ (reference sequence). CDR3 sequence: CASSLLTDYNEKLFF. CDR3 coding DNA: TGTGCCAGCAGCTTACTGACAGATTATAATGAAAAACTGTTTTTT. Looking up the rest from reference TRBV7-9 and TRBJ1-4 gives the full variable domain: DTGVSQNPRHKITKRGQNVTFRCDPISEHNRLYWYRQTLGQGPEFLTYFQNEAQLEKSRLLSDRFSAERPKGSFSTLEIQRTEQGDSAMYLCASSLLTDYNEKLFFGSGTQLSVL.

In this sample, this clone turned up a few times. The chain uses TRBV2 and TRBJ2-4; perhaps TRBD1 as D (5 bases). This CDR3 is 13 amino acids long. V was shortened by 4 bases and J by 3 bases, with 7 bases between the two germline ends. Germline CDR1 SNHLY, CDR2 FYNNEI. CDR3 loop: CASSGGGKNIQYF. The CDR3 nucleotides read TGTGCCAGCAGTGGGGGCGGCAAAAACATTCAGTACTTC.

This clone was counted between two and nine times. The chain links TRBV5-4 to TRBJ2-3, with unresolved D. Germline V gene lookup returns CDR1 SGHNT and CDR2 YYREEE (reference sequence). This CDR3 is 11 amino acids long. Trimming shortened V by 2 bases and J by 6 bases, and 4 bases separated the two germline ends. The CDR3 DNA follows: TGTGCCAGCAGCTTCGAGGATACGCAGTATTTT. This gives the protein CASSFEDTQYF.

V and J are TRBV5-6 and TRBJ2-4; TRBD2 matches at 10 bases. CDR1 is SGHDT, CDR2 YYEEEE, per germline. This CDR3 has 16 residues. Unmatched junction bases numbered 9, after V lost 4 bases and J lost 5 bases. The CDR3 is CASSGASGSGENIQYF. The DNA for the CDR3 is TGTGCCAGCAGCGGCGCTAGCGGGAGTGGCGAAAACATTCAGTACTTC.

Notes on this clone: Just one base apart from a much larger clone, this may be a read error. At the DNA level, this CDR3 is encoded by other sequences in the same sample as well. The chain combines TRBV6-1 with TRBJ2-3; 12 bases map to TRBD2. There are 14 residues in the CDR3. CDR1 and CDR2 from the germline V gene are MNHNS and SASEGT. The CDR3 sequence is CASGLAGSTDTQYF. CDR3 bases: TGTGCCAGCGGACTAGCGGGAAGCACTGATACGCAGTATTTT.

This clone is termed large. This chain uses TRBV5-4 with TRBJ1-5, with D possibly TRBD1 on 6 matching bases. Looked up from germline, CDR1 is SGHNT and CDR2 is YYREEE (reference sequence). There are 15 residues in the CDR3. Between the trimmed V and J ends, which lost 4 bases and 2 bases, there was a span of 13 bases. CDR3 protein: CASSPEPGGNQPQHF. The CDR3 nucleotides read TGTGCCAGCAGCCCGGAACCAGGGGGCAATCAGCCCCAGCATTTT.

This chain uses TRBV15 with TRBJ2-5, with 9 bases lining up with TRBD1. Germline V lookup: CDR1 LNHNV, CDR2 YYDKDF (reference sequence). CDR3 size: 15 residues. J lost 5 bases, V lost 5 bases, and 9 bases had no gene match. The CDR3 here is CATSLQGAPGETQYF. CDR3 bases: TGTGCCACCAGCTTACAGGGGGCGCCGGGGGAGACCCAGTACTTC.

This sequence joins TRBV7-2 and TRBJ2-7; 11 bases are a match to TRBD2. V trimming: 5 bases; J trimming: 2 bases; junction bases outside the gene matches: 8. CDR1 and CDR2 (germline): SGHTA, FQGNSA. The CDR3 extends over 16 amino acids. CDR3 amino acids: CASSEGLAGAAYEQYF. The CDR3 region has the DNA TGTGCCAGCAGCGAAGGACTAGCGGGCGCCGCCTACGAGCAGTACTTC.

The CDR3, as DNA: TGTGCCAGCAGCTTAGCCCCAGGGAACTACGAGCAGTACTTC. This sequence encodes CASSLAPGNYEQYF. The chain has TRBV7-6 and TRBJ2-7; tentative D call: TRBD1 (5 bases). CDR1 and CDR2 (germline): SGHVS, FNYEAQ. V dropped 0 bases and J dropped 3 bases, with 9 bases sitting between them. The CDR3 length is 14 residues.

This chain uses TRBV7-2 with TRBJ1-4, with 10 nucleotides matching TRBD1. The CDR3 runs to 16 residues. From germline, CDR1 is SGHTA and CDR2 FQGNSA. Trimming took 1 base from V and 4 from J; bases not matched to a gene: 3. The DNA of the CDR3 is TGTGCCAGCAGCTTAGGAGACAGGGGGCTTAATGAAAAACTGTTTTTT. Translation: CASSLGDRGLNEKLFF. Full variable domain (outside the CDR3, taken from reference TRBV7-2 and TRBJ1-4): GAGVSQSPSNKVTEKGKDVELRCDPISGHTALYWYRQSLGQGLEFLIYFQGNSAPDKSGLPSDRFSAERTGGSVSTLTIQRTQQEDSAVYLCASSLGDRGLNEKLFFGSGTQLSVL.

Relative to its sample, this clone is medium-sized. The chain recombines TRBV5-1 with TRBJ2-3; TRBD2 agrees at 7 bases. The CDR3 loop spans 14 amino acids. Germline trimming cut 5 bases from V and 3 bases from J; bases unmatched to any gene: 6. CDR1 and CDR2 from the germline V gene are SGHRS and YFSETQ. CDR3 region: CASRLRERTDTQYF. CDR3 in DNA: TGCGCCAGCAGGCTGCGGGAGCGAACAGATACGCAGTATTTT.

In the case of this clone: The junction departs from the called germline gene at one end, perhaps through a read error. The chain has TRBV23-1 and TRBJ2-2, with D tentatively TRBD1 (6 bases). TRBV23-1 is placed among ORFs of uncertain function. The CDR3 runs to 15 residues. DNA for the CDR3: TGCGCCAGCGGGCCTATGACAGGAGAACACCGGGGAGCTGTTTTT. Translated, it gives CASGPMTGEHRGAVF.

The CDR3 region has the DNA TGCGCCAGCAGCTTGGACGGTAGCGGGGGGTCCACAGATACGCAGTATTTT. It yields the protein CASSLDGSGGSTDTQYF. The chain carries TRBV5-1 and TRBJ2-3, with 10 bases fitting TRBD2. The V gene's germline CDR1 is SGHRS and CDR2 YFSETQ. V shed 0 bases and J 2 bases; nucleotides not matched to a gene: 6. The CDR3 runs to 17 residues.

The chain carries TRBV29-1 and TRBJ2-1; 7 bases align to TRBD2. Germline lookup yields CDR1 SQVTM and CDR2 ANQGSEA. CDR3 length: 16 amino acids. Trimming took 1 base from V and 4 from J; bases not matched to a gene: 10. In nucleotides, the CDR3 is TGCAGCGTTGAAGGTTCGCTGCGGGAGAGATACAATGAGCAGTTCTTC. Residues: CSVEGSLRERYNEQFF.

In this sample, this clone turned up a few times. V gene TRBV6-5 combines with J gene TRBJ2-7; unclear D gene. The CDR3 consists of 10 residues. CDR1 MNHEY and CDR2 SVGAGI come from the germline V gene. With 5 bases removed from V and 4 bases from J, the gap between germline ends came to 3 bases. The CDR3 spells CASSEYEQYF. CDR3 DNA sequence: TGTGCCAGCAGTGAGTACGAGCAGTACTTC.

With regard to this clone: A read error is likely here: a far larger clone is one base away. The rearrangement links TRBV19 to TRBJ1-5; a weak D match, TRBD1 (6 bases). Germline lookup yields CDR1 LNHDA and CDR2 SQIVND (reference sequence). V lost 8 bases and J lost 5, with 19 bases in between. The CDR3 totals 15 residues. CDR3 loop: CASLRTARWHQPQHF. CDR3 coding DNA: TGTGCCAGTCTAAGGACAGCTCGCTGGCATCAGCCCCAGCATTTT.

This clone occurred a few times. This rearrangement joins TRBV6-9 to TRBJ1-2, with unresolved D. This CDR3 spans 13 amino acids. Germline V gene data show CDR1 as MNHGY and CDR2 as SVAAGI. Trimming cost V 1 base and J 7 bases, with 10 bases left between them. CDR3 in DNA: TGTGCCAGCAGTTATTTCAAGGCGGTTGGCTACACCTTC. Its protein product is CASSYFKAVGYTF.

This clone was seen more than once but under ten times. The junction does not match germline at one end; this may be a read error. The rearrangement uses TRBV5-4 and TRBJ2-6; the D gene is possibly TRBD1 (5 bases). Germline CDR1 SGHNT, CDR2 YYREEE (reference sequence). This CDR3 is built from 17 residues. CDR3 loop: CASSSRISFPGANVLTF. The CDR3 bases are TGTGCCAGCAGCTCCCGGATCAGTTTCCCTGGGGCCAACGTCTTGACTTTC.

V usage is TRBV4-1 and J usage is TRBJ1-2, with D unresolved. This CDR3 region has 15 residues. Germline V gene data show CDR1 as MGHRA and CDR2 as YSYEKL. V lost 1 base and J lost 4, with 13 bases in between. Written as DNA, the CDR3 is TGCGCCAGCAGCCAAGGGGCGACCGTGGCCTATGGCTACACCTTC. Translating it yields CASSQGATVAYGYTF.